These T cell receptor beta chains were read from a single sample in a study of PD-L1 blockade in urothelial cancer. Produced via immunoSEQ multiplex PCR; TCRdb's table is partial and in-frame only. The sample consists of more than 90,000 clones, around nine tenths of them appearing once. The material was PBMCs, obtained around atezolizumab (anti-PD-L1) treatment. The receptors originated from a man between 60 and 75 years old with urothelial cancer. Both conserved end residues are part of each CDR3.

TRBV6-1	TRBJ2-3	CASSEKGTDTQYF
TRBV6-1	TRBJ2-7	CASSEVWRETYEQYF
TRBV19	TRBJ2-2	CASRLAGLFTGELFF
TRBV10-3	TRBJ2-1	CAISESTRGLAGANEQFF
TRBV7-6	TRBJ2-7	CASSPHPGTYEQYF
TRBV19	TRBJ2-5	CASSPGTRAGEETQYF
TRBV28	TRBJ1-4	CATMTGATNEKLFF
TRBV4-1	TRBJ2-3	CASSQPTSRNTQYF
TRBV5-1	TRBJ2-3	CASSLFTSGGVSTDTQYF
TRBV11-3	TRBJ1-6	CASSPGQPNSPLHF
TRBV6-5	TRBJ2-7	CASSYIGTGDPYEQYF
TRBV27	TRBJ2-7	CASRLAGTGAYEQYF
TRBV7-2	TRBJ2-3	CASSKRAGGSTDTQYF
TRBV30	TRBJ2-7	CAWSMKGLAAREQYF
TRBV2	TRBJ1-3	CASQYYSGNTIYF
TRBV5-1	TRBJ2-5	CASRMAGVTQETQYF
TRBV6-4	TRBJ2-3	CASTRGYDTQYF
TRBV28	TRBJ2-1	CATTGGWNEQFF
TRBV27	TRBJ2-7	CASSGADRESYEQYF
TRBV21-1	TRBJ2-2	CASSTPVRAGELFF
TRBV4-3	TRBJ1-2	CASSQDLEYGYTF
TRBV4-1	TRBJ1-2	CASSPTGARSPGYTF
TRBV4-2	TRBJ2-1	CASSQTDIRVSYNEQFF
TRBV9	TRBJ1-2	CASSEQGAPNYGYTF
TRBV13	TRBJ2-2	CASLLAGEGLGTGELFF
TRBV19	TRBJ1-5	CASNPRVESNQPQHF
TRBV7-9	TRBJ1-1	CASSLMGAVGTEAFF
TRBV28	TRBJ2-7	CASEPGQRTAYEQYF